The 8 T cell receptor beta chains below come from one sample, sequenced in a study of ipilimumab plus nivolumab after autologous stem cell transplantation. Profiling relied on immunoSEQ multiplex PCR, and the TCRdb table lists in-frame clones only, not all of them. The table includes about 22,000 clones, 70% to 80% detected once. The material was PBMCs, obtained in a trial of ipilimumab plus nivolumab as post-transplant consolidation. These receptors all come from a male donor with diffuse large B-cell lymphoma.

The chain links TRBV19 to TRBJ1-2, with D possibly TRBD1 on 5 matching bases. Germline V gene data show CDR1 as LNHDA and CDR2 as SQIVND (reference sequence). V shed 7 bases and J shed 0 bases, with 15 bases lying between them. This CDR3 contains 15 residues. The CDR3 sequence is CASTTPDKANYGYTF. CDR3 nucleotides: TGTGCCAGTACTACCCCGGACAAAGCTAACTATGGCTACACCTTC.

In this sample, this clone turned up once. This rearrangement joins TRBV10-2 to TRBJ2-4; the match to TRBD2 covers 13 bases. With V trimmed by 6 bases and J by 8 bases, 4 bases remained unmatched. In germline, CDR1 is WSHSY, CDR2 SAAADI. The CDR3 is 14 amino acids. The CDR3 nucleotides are TGCGCCAGCAGACTAGCGGGGGGGCAGGACATTCAGTACTTC. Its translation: CASRLAGGQDIQYF.

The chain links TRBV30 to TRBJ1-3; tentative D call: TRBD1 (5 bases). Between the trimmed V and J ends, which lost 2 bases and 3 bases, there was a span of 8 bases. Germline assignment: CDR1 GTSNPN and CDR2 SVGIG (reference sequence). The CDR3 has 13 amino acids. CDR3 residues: CAWSPGGGNTIYF. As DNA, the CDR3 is TGTGCCTGGAGTCCTGGGGGTGGAAACACCATATATTTT.

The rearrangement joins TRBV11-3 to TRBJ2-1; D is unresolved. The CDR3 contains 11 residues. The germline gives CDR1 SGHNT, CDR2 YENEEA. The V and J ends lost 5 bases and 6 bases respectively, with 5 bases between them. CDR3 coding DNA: TGTGCCAGCAGCCGACGCAATGAGCAGTTCTTC. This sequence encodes CASSRRNEQFF.

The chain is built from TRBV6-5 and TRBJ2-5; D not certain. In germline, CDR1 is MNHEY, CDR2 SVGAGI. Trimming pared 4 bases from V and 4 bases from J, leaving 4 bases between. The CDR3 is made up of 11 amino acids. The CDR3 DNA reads TGTGCCAGCAGTTTAGGAGAGACCCAGTACTTC. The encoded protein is CASSLGETQYF.

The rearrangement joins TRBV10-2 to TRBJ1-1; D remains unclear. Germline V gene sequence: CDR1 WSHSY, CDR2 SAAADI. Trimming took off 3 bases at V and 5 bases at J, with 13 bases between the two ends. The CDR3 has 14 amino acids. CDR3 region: CASSDSSLGTEAFF. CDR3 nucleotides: TGCGCCAGCAGTGATTCCTCGTTAGGGACTGAAGCTTTCTTT.

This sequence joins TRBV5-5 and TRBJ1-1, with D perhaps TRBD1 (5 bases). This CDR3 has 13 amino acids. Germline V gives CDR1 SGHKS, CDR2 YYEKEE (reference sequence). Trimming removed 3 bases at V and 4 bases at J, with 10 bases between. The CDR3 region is CASSSAGGTEAFF. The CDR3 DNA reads TGTGCCAGCAGCTCGGCGGGGGGCACTGAAGCTTTCTTT.

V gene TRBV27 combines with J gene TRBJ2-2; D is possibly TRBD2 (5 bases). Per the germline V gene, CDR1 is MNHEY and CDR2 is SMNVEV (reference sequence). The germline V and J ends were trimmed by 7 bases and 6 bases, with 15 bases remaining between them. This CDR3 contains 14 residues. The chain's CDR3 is CASTARTDAGELFF. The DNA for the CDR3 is TGTGCCAGCACCGCCCGGACTGATGCCGGGGAGCTGTTTTTT.